The clone carrying this TCR beta chain was recorded at least ten times. Its target is not known. The data stem from a study of identical twins. TCRdb used MiXCR to reprocess the 5' RACE reads, holding one entry per CDR3 protein. This table has about 720,000 distinct CDR3 sequences, about 18% appearing once. Study conclusions and caveats: Analyses of zero insertions could be partly confounded by invariant MAIT and iNKT cells.

Trimming took off 5 bases at V and 4 bases at J, with 8 bases between the two ends. There are 12 residues in the CDR3. Germline V CDR1 and CDR2: SGHTA, FQGNSA. These data were also filed under a second study, of T cells expressing NK-cell markers.

The receptor was isolated from a woman aged 18-35 years in good health. This rearrangement joins TRBV7-2 to TRBJ1-1; no definite D call. Sequenced input: PBMCs. CDR3 in DNA: TGTGCCAGCAGCGCAGGACTCACTGAAGCTTTCTTT. Translation: CASSAGLTEAFF.